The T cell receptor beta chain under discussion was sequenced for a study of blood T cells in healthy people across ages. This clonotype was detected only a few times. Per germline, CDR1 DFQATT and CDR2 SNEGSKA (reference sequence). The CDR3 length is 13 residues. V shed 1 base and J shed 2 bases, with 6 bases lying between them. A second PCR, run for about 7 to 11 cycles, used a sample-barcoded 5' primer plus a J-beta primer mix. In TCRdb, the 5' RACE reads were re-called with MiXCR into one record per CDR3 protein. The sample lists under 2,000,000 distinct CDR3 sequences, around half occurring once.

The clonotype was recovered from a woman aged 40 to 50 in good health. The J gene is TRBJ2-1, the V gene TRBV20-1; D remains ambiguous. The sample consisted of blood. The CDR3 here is CSARGLTYNEQFF. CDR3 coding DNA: TGCAGTGCTAGAGGACTTACCTACAATGAGCAGTTCTTC.